This T cell receptor beta chain is from a study of CD8 T cells in ankylosing spondylitis. General study points: One TCR beta motif, made up of roughly 8 highly homologous variants, appeared characteristic of ankylosing spondylitis blood. The clones that were linked to disease were reported to be significantly enriched in matched synovial fluid samples from ankylosing spondylitis patients.

Quantitative 5'-RACE with molecular barcodes produced the TCR beta libraries. A single record per CDR3 protein comes from TCRdb applying MiXCR to the 5' RACE reads. The data hold about 96,000 distinct CDR3 sequences, with roughly 10% observed a single time. Trimming took 5 bases from V and 2 from J; bases not matched to a gene: 6. The CDR3 covers 16 residues. Germline CDR1 and CDR2: MDHEN and SYDVKM. This clonotype was observed many times. What it binds is not known. The chain couples TRBV28 to TRBJ2-1; TRBD2 aligns across 10 bases. This TCR was sampled from a male donor with ankylosing spondylitis or in good health (not recorded which). The sequenced sample was blood, either unsorted or a sorted T cell fraction (not recorded which). CDR3 region: CASSPLSGGAYNEQFF. The CDR3 region has the DNA TGTGCCAGCAGTCCCCTGAGCGGGGGGGCCTACAATGAGCAGTTCTTC.